The 7 T cell receptor beta chains below were found in one sample sequenced in a study of shared clonotypes between healthy human individuals. Assay used: immunoSEQ multiplex PCR; TCRdb lists only in-frame clones, some missing. The profile shows hundreds of thousands of clones, about 85% of them singletons. The sample was PBMCs. All receptors come from a woman aged 40 to 50 in good health. Some clones in this sample may be carry-over from other donors' samples.

V usage is TRBV11-2 and J usage is TRBJ2-7; TRBD1 matches 9 bases. The V segment lost 5 bases and the J segment 6 bases; nucleotides outside the gene matches: 8. CDR3 length equals 14 residues. CDR1 and CDR2 (germline): SGHAT, FQNNGV. DNA of the CDR3: TGTGCCAGCAGCCTAACAGGGGGCGGGTCCGAGCAGTACTTC. This sequence encodes CASSLTGGGSEQYF. Together with reference TRBV11-2 and TRBJ2-7, the CDR3 gives the full variable domain: EAGVAQSPRYKIIEKRQSVAFWCNPISGHATLYWYQQILGQGPKLLIQFQNNGVVDDSQLPKDRFSAERLKGVDSTLKIQPAKLEDSAVYLCASSLTGGGSEQYFGPGTRLTVT.

The V call is TRBV5-1, the J call TRBJ1-1; D may be TRBD1 (6 bases). V was shortened by 0 bases and J by 6 bases, with 12 bases between the two germline ends. The CDR3 spans 14 residues. Germline CDR1 reads SGHRS; CDR2 reads YFSETQ. CDR3 in amino acids: CASSLGYRESEAFF. The DNA for the CDR3 is TGCGCCAGCAGCTTGGGGTACAGGGAGTCTGAAGCTTTCTTT.

The chain employs TRBV11-2 and TRBJ2-2, with D possibly TRBD1 on 5 matching bases. Deletions cut 5 bases from V and 2 bases from J, with 9 bases between. Germline V gene data show CDR1 as SGHAT and CDR2 as FQNNGV. The CDR3 has 14 residues. CDR3 sequence reads: CASSPDRNTGELFF. The DNA for the CDR3 is TGTGCCAGCAGCCCAGACAGAAACACCGGGGAGCTGTTTTTT.

This clone was counted between two and nine times. The J gene is TRBJ2-2, the V gene TRBV12-5, with 12 bases aligning to TRBD2. Looked up from germline, CDR1 is LGHNT and CDR2 is FRNRAP. V dropped 5 bases and J dropped 4; count of bases not matched to a gene: 11. The CDR3 sequence is 18 residues long. The CDR3 DNA is TGTGCTAGTGGTCCTCGACTAGCGGGAGCATTGGGCACCGGGGAGCTGTTTTTT. It specifies CASGPRLAGALGTGELFF.

The rearrangement uses TRBV5-5 and TRBJ2-2; D is unresolved. Deletions cut 1 base from V and 6 bases from J, with 7 bases between. Germline lookup yields CDR1 SGHKS and CDR2 YYEKEE (reference sequence). CDR3 length equals 13 residues. The CDR3 here is CASSLFFSGELFF. The DNA of the CDR3 is TGTGCCAGCAGCTTGTTTTTTTCCGGGGAGCTGTTTTTT.

This clone has a single count. J is TRBJ1-5 and V is TRBV15; D perhaps matches TRBD1 (6 bases). The CDR3 totals 15 residues. Germline CDR1 and CDR2: LNHNV and YYDKDF (reference sequence). Trimming removed 1 base at V and 3 bases at J, with 10 bases between. CDR3: CATSRARQDNQPQHF. In DNA form, the CDR3 reads TGTGCCACCAGCAGAGCCCGACAGGACAATCAGCCCCAGCATTTT.

CDR3 residues: CASSEGQANTEAFF. CDR3 nucleotides: TGCGCCAGCAGTGAAGGGCAGGCGAACACTGAAGCTTTCTTT. The genes are TRBV10-1 and TRBJ1-1; no firm D call. V was cut by 3 bases and J by 1 base, with 9 bases left in between. The V gene's germline CDR1 is WNHNN and CDR2 SYGVQD (reference sequence). The CDR3 is 14 amino acids.